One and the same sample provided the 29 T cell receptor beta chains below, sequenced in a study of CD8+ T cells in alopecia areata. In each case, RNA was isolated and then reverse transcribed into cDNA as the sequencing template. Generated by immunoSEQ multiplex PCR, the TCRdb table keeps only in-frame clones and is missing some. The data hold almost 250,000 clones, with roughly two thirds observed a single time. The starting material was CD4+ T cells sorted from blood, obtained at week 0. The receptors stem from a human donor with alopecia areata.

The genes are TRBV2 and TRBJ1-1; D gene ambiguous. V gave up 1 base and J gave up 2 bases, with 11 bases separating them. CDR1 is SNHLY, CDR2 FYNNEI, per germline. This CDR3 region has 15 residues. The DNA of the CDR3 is TGTGCCAGCAGTGAAGAAAGGCCGTTTAACACTGAAGCTTTCTTT. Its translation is CASSEERPFNTEAFF.

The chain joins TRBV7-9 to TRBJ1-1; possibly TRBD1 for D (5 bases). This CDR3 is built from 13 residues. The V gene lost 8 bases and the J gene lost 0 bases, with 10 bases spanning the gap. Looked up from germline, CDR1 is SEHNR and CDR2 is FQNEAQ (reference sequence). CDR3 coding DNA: TGTGCCAGCGGAAGGGGTATGAACACTGAAGCTTTCTTT. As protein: CASGRGMNTEAFF.

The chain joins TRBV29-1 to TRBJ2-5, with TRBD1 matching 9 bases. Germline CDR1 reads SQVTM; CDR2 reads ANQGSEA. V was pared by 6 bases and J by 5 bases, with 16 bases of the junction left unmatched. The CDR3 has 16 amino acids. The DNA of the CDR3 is TGCAGCGTATGTCCCGGGACAGGGAGAGGCTATGAGACCCAGTACTTC. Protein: CSVCPGTGRGYETQYF.

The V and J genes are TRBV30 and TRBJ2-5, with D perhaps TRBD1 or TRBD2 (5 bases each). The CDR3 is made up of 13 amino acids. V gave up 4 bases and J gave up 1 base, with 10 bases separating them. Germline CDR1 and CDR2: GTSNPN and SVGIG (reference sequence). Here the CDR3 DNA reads TGTGCCTGGAACCCCGGGACCCAAGAGACCCAGTACTTC. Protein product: CAWNPGTQETQYF.

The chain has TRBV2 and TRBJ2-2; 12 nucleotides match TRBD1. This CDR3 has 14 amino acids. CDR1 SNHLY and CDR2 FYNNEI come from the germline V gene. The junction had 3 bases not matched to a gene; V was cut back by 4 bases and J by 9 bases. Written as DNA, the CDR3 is TGTGCCAGCAGTGCGGGACAGGGGGCACGGGAGCTGTTTTTT. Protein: CASSAGQGARELFF.

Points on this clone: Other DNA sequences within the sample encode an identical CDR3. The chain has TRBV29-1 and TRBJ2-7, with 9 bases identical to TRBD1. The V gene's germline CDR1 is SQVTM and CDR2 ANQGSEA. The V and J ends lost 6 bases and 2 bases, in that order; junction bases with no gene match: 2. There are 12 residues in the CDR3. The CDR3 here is CSVRDRAYEQYF. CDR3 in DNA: TGCAGCGTGCGGGACAGGGCCTACGAGCAGTACTTC.

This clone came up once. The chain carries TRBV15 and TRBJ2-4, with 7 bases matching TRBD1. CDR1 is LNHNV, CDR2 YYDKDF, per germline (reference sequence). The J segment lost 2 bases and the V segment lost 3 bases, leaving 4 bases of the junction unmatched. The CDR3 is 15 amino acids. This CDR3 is CATSRETGTKNIQYF. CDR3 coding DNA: TGTGCCACCAGCAGGGAGACAGGGACCAAAAACATTCAGTACTTC.

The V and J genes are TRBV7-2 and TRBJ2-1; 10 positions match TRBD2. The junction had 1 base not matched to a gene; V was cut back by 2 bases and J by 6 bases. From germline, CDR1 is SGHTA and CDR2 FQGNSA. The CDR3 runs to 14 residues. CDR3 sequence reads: CASSLTSGVNEQFF. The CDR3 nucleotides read TGTGCCAGCAGCTTAACTAGCGGGGTCAATGAGCAGTTCTTC.

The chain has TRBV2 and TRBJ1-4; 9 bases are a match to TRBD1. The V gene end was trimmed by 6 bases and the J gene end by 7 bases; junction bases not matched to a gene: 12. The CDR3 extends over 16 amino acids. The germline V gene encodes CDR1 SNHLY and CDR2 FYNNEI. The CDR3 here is CASRTNTGGEGEKLFF. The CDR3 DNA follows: TGTGCCAGCAGGACGAATACAGGGGGCGAGGGTGAAAAACTGTTTTTT.

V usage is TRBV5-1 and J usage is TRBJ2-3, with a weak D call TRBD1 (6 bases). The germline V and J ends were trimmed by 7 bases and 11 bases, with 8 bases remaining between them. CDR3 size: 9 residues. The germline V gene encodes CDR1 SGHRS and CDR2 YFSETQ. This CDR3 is CASQGQQYF. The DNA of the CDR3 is TGCGCCAGCCAGGGACAGCAGTATTTT.

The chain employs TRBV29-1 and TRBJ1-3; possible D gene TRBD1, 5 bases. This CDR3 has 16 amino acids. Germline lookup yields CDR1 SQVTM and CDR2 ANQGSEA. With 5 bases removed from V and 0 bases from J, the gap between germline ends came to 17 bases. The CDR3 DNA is TGCAGCGTTCGTATTTGGGACGGTGGCTCTGGAAACACCATATATTTT. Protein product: CSVRIWDGGSGNTIYF.

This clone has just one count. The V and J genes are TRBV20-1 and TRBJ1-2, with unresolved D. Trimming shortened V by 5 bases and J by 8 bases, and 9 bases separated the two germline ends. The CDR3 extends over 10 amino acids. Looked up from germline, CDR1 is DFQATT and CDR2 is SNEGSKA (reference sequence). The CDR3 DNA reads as TGCAGTGCTCATACGAGGGGCTACACCTTC. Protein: CSAHTRGYTF.

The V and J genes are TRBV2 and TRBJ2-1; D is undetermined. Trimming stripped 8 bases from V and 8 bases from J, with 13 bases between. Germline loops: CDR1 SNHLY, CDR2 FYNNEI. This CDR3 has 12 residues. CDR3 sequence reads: CASGLDMDEQFF. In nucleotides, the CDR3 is TGTGCCAGCGGGCTTGACATGGATGAGCAGTTCTTC.

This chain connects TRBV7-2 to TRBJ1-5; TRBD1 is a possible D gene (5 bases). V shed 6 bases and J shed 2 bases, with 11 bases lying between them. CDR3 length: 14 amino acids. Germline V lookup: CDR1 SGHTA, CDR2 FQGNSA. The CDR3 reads CASSRDGGNQPQHF. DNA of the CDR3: TGTGCCAGCAGTCGGGACGGTGGCAATCAGCCCCAGCATTTT.

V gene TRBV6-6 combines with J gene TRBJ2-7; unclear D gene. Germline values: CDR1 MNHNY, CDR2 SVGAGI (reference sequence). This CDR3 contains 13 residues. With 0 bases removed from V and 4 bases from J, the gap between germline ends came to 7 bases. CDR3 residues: CASSYSVGYEQYF. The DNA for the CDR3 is TGTGCCAGCAGTTACTCGGTGGGGTACGAGCAGTACTTC.

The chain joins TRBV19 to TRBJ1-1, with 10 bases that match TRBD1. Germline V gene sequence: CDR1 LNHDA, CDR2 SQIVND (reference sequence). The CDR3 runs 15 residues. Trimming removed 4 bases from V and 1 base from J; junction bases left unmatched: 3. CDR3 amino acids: CASSRTGGPNTEAFF. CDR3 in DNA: TGTGCCAGTAGTAGGACAGGGGGTCCGAACACTGAAGCTTTCTTT.

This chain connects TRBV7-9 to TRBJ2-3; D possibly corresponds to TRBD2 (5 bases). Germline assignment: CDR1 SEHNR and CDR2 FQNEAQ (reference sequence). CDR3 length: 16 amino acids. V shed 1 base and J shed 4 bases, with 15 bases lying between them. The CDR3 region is CASSLEGGLVSDTQYF. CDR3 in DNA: TGTGCCAGCAGCTTAGAAGGAGGACTCGTGTCAGATACGCAGTATTTT.

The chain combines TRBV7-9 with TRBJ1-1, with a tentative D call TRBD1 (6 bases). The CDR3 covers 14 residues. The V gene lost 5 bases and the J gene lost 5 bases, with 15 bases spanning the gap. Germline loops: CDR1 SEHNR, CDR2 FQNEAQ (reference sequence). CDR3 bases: TGTGCCAGCAGCCTGTCCGGGACAATGACTGAAGCTTTCTTT. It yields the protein CASSLSGTMTEAFF.

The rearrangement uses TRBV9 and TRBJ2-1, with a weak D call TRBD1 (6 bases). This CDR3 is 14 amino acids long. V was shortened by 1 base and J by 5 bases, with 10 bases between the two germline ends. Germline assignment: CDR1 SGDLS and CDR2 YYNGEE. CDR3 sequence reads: CASSVPGDHNEQFF. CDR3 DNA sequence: TGTGCCAGCAGCGTACCAGGGGACCACAATGAGCAGTTCTTC.

CDR3 in amino acids: CSVLDPSTYGYTF. The DNA for the CDR3 is TGCAGCGTGCTTGACCCCAGCACCTATGGCTACACCTTC. The J gene is TRBJ1-2, the V gene TRBV29-1; D is unclear. The V gene lost 6 bases and the J gene lost 4 bases, with 15 bases spanning the gap. The CDR3 is made up of 13 amino acids. Germline values: CDR1 SQVTM, CDR2 ANQGSEA.

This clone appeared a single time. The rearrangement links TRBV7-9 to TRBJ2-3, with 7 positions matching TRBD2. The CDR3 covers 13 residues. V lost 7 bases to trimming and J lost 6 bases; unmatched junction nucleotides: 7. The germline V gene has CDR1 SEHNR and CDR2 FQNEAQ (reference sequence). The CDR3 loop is CASIHPGGDTQYF. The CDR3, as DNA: TGTGCCAGCATCCACCCCGGGGGGGATACGCAGTATTTT.

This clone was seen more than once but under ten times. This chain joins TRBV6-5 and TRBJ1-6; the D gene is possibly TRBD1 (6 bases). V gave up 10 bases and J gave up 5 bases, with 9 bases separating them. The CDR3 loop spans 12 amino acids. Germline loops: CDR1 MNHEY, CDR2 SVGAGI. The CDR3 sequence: CATGTNNSPLHF. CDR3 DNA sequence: TGTGCCACCGGGACAAATAATTCACCCCTCCACTTT.

The CDR3 loop is CSVGQQGPNYGYTF. CDR3 nucleotide sequence: TGCAGCGTTGGGCAACAGGGGCCCAACTATGGCTACACCTTC. The chain carries TRBV29-1 and TRBJ1-2, with TRBD1 matching over 7 bases. This CDR3 is 14 amino acids long. Germline lookup yields CDR1 SQVTM and CDR2 ANQGSEA. The ends lost 4 bases at V and 2 bases at J; junction bases unmatched: 7.

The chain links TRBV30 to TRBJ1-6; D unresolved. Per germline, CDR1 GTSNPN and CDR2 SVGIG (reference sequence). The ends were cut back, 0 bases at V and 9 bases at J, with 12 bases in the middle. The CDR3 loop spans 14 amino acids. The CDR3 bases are TGTGCCTGGAGTGTAACGGGGTTCAGTTCACCCCTCCACTTT. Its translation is CAWSVTGFSSPLHF.

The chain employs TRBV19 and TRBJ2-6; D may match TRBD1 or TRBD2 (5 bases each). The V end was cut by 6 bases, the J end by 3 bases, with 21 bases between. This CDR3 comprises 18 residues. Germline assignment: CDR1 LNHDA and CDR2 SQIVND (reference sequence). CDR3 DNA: TGTGCCAGTAGCTTCTCCGGGACCAGGAGTGGTGGGGCCAACGTCCTGACTTTC. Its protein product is CASSFSGTRSGGANVLTF.

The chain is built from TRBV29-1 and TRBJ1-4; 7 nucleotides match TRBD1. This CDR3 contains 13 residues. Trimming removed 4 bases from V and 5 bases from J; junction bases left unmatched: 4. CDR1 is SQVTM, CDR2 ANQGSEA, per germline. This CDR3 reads CSVAQQGNEKLFF. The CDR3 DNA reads TGCAGCGTTGCCCAACAGGGGAATGAAAAACTGTTTTTT.

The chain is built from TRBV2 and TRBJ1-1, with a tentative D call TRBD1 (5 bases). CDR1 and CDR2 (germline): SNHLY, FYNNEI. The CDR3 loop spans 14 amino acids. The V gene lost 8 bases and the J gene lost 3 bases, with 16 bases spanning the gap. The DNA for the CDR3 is TGTGCCAGCGCTCTCAATGGGGGATACACTGAAGCTTTCTTT. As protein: CASALNGGYTEAFF.

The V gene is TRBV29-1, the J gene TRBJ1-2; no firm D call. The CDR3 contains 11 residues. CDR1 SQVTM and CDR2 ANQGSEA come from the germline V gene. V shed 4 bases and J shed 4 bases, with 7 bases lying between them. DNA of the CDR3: TGCAGCGTTGTGGTACGCTATGGCTACACCTTC. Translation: CSVVVRYGYTF.

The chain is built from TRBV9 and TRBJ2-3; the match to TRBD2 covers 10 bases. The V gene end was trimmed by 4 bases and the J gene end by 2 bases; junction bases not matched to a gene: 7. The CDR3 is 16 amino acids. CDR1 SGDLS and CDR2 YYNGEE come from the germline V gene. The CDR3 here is CASSPGSGGITDTQYF. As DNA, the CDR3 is TGTGCCAGCAGCCCCGGTAGCGGGGGGATCACAGATACGCAGTATTTT. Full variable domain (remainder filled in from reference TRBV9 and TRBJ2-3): DSGVTQTPKHLITATGQRVTLRCSPRSGDLSVYWYQQSLDQGLQFLIQYYNGEERAKGNILERFSAQQFPDLHSELNLSSLELGDSALYFCASSPGSGGITDTQYFGPGTRLTVL.